This TCR beta chain was profiled in a study of T-cell reconstitution after alpha-beta-depleted transplantation in children. Study-level points and caveats: At the one-year point after transplant, T-cell counts and TCRbeta diversity were found to come mostly from T cells that had been newly produced. By about two months after transplant, alpha-beta T cells reportedly arose from several hundred graft clones that had expanded. It was surviving recipient T cells and thymic progenitors that gave some patients high TCRbeta diversity at day 60.

Germline V gene data show CDR1 as SGHVS and CDR2 as FQNEAQ. Trimming shortened V by 2 bases and J by 2 bases, and 19 bases separated the two germline ends. The CDR3 extends over 17 amino acids. This clonotype came up a few times. What it binds is not known. A library of TCRbeta sequences, prepared with unique molecular identifiers, was generated. TCRdb processed the PCR reads anew with MiXCR; each CDR3 protein has one entry. The table records 450,000 to 600,000 distinct CDR3 sequences, 13% of them present only once. The receptor was isolated from a male patient between 5 and 17 years old who had a stem cell transplant for acute myeloid leukemia, so the T cells may come from the graft donor. Here the sequenced sample was PBMCs, mostly from graft donor cells, taken 360 days after TCRalphabeta/CD19-depleted stem cell transplant. The chain employs TRBV7-8 and TRBJ2-7; D ambiguous. The CDR3 protein is CASSLSHLPNSAYEQYF. The CDR3 DNA reads as TGTGCCAGCAGCTTATCCCACCTCCCGAACTCCGCCTACGAGCAGTACTTC.